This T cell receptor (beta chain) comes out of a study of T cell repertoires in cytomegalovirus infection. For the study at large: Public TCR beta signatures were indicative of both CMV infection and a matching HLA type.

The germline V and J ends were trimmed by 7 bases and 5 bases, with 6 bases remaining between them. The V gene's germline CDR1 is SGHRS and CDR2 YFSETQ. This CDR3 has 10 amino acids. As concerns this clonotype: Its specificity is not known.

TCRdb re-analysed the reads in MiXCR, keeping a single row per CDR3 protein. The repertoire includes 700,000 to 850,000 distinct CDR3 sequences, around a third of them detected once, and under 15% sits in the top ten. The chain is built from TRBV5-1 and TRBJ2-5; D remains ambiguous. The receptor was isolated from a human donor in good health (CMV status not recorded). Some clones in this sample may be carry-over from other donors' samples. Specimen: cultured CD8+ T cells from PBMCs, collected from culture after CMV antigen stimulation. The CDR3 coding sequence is TGCGCCAGCCCACCGGAGACCCAGTACTTC. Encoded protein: CASPPETQYF.